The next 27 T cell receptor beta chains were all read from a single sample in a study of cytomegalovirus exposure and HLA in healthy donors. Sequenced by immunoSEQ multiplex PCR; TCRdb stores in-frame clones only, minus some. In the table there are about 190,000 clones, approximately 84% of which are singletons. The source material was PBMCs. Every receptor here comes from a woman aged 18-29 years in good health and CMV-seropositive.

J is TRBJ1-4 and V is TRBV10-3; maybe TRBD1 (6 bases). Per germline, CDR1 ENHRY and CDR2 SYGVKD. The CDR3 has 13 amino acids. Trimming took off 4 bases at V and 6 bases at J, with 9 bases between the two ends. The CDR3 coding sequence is TGTGCCATCAGTGCGGGGGGCGATGAAAAACTGTTTTTT. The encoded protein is CAISAGGDEKLFF.

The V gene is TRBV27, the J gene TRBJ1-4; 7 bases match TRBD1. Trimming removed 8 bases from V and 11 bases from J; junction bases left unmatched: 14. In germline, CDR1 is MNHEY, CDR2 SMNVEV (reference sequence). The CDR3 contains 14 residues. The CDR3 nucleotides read TGTGCCAGCCGGGACAGTGGGGTTCAAGGGAAACTGTTTTTT. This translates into CASRDSGVQGKLFF. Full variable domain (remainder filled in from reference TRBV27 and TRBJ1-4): EAQVTQNPRYLITVTGKKLTVTCSQNMNHEYMSWYRQDPGLGLRQIYYSMNVEVTDKGDVPEGYKVSRKEKRNFPLILESPSPNQTSLYFCASRDSGVQGKLFFGSGTQLSVL.

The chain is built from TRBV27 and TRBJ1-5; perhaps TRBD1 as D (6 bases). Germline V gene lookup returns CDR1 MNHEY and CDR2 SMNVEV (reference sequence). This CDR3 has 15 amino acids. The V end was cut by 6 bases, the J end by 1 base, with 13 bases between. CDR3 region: CASRPGVLSNQPQHF. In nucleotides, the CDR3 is TGTGCCAGCAGGCCAGGGGTACTGAGCAATCAGCCCCAGCATTTT.

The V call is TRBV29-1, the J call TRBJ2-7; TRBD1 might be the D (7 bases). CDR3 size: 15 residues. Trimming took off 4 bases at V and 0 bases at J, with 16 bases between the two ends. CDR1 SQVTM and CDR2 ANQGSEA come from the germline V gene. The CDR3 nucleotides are TGCAGCGTTGTTAGGGCGGGACAGACCTCCTACGAGCAGTACTTC. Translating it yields CSVVRAGQTSYEQYF.

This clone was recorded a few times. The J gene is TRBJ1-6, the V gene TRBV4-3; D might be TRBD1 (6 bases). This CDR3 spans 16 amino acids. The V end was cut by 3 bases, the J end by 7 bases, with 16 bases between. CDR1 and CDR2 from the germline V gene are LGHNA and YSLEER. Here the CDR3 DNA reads TGCGCCAGCAGCCAGCTCCTGGGGCAGGGGAATTCACCCCTCCACTTT. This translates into CASSQLLGQGNSPLHF.

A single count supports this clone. The CDR3, as DNA: TGTGCCACCTACAGAGCCGGGGAGCTGTTTTTT. Translation gives CATYRAGELFF. This rearrangement joins TRBV27 to TRBJ2-2; D not resolved. V lost 10 bases and J lost 6, with 9 bases in between. The CDR3 has 11 residues. The V gene's germline CDR1 is MNHEY and CDR2 SMNVEV (reference sequence).

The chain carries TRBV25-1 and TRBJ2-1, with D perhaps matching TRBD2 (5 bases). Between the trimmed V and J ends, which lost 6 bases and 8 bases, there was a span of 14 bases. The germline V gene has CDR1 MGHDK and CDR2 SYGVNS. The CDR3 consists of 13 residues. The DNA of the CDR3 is TGTGCCAGCAGCCAAGGACTCGGGGATGAGCAGTTCTTC. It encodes CASSQGLGDEQFF.

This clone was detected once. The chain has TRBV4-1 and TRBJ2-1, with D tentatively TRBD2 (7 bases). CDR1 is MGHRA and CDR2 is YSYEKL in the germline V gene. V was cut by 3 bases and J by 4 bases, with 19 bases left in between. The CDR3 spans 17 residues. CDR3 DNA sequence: TGCGCCAGCAGCCAGACGCCGCCGGGGGGCTCTTACAATGAGCAGTTCTTC. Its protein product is CASSQTPPGGSYNEQFF.

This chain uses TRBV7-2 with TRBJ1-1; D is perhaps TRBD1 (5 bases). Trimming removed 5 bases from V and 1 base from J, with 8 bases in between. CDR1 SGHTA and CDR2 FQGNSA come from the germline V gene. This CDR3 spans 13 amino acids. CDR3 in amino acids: CASSAGPNTEAFF. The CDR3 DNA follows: TGTGCCAGCAGCGCGGGACCGAACACTGAAGCTTTCTTT.

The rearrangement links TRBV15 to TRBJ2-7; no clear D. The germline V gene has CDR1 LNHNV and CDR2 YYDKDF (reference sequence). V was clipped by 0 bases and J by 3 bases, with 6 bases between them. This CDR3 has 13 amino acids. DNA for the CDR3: TGTGCCACCAGCAGAGATCGTTTCTACGAGCAGTACTTC. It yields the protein CATSRDRFYEQYF.

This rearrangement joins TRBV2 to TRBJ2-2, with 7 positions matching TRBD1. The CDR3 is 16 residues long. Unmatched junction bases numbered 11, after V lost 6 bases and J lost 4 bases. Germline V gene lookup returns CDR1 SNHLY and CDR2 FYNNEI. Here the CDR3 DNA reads TGTGCCAGCAGCCGGGACAGTCAGGGAGTCACCGGGGAGCTGTTTTTT. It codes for CASSRDSQGVTGELFF.

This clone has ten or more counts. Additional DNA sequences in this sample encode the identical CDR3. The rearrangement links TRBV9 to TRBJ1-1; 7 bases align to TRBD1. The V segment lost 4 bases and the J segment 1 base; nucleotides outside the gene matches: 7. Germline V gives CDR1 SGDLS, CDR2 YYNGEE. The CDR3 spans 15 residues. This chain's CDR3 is CASSPRTGPNTEAFF. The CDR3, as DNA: TGTGCCAGCAGCCCGCGGACAGGCCCGAACACTGAAGCTTTCTTT.

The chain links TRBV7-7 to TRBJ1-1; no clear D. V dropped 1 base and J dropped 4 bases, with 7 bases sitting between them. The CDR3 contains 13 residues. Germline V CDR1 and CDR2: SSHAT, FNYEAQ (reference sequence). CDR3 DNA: TGTGCCAGCAGCTTAGGTCTAGCCACTGAAGCTTTCTTT. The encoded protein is CASSLGLATEAFF.

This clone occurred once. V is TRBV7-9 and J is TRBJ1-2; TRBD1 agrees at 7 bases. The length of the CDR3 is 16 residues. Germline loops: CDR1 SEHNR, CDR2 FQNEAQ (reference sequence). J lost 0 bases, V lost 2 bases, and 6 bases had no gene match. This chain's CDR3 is CASSLSVGQANYGYTF. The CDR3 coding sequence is TGTGCCAGCAGCTTATCGGTTGGACAGGCTAACTATGGCTACACCTTC.

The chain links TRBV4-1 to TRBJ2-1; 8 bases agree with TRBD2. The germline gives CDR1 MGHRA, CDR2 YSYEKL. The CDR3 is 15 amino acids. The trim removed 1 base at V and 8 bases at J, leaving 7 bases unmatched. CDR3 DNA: TGCGCCAGCAGCCAAGTCGGGGGGGCCGGATATGAGCAGTTCTTC. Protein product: CASSQVGGAGYEQFF.

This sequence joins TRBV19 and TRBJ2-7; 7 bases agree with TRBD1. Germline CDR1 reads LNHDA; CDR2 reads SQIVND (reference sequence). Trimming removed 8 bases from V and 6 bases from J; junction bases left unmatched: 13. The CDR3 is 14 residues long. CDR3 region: CASGSQTGSSEQYF. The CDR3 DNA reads TGTGCCAGTGGATCCCAGACAGGGAGCAGCGAGCAGTACTTC.

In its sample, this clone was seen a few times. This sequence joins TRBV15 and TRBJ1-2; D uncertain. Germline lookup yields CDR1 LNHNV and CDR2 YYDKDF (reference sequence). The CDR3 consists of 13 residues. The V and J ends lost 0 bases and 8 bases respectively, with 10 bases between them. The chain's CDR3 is CATSRDQLRGYTF. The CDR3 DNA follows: TGTGCCACCAGCAGAGATCAGTTACGAGGCTACACCTTC.

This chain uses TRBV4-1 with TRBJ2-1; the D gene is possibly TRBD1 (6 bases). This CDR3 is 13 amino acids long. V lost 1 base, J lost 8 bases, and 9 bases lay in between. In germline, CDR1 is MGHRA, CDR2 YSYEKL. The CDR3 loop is CASSQVYRDEQFF. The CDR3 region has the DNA TGCGCCAGCAGCCAAGTGTACAGGGATGAGCAGTTCTTC.

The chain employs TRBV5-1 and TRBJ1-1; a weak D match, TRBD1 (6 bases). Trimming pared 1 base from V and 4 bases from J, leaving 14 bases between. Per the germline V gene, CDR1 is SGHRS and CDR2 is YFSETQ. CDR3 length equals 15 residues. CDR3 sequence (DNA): TGCGCCAGCAGCTTGTTCGAGGGGGTAGGCACTGAAGCTTTCTTT. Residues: CASSLFEGVGTEAFF.

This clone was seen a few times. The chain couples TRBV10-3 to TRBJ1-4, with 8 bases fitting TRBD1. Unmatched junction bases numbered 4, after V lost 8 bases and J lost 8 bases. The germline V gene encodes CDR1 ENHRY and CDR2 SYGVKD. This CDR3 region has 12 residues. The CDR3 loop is CAISQGVEKLFF. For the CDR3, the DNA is TGTGCCATCTCACAGGGGGTGGAAAAACTGTTTTTT.

CDR3 loop: CASKGQGTGYTF. The CDR3 DNA sequence: TGTGCCAGTAAGGGACAGGGAACGGGCTACACCTTC. The chain uses TRBV25-1 and TRBJ1-2; TRBD1 matches 9 bases. Germline loops: CDR1 MGHDK, CDR2 SYGVNS. V gave up 9 bases and J gave up 8 bases; unmatched junction bases: 7. CDR3 length: 12 amino acids.

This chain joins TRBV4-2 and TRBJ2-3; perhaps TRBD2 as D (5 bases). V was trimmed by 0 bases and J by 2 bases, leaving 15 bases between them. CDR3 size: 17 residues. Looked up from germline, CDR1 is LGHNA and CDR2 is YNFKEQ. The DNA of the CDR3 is TGTGCCAGCAGCCAAGATCTGACGAGAGGGCCCACAGATACGCAGTATTTT. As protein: CASSQDLTRGPTDTQYF.

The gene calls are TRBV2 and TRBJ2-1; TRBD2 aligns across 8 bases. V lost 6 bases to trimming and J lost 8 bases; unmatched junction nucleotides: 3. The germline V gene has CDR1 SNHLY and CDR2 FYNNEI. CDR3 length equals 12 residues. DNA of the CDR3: TGTGCCAGCAGGTTTAGCGGGGATGAGCAGTTCTTC. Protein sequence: CASRFSGDEQFF. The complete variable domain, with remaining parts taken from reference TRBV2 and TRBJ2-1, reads EPEVTQTPSHQVTQMGQEVILRCVPISNHLYFYWYRQILGQKVEFLVSFYNNEISEKSEIFDDQFSVERPDGSNFTLKIRSTKLEDSAMYFCASRFSGDEQFFGPGTRLTVL.

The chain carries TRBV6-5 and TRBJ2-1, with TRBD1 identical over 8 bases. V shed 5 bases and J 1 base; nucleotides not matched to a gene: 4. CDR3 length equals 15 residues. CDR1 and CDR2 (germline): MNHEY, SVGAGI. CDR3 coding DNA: TGTGCCAGCAGTCGACAGGGGCCGTCCTACAATGAGCAGTTCTTC. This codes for CASSRQGPSYNEQFF.

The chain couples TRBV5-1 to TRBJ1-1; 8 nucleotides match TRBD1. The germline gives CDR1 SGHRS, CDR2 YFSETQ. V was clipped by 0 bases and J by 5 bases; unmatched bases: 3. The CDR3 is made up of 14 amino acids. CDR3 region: CASSLETGVTEAFF. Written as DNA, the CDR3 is TGCGCCAGCAGCTTGGAGACAGGGGTGACTGAAGCTTTCTTT.

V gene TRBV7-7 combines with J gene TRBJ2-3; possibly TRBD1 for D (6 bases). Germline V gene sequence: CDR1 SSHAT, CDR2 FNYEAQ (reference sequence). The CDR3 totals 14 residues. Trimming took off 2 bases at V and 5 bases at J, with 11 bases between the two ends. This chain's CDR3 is CASSLLGAGDTQYF. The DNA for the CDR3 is TGTGCCAGCAGCTTATTGGGGGCTGGAGATACGCAGTATTTT. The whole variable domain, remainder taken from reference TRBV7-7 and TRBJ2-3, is GAGVSQSPRYKVTKRGQDVTLRCDPISSHATLYWYQQALGQGPEFLTYFNYEAQPDKSGLPSDRFSAERPEGSISTLTIQRTEQRDSAMYRCASSLLGAGDTQYFGPGTRLTVL.

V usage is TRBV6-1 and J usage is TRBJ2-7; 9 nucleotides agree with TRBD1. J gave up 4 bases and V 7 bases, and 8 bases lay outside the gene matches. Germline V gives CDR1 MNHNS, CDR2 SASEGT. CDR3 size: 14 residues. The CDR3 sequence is CASNDGTGWYEQYF. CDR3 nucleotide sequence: TGTGCCAGCAACGATGGGACAGGGTGGTACGAGCAGTACTTC.